The 12 T cell receptor beta chains listed next were all sequenced from one sample in a study of T cell repertoires in cytomegalovirus infection (dated by TCRdb to the late 2010s). TCRdb names Illumina HiSeq 1500 as the instrument used. TCRdb cleaned the public reads at Q25 with fastp, built clones with MiXCR and kept in-frame beta chains. Each CDR3 protein gets just one entry, which takes the most common genes and DNA from the rows behind it. This sample is represented by fewer than 300,000 distinct CDR3 sequences; over 20% of them were singletons. The ten top clones hold over 11% of the sample. Sequenced: PBMCs. The receptors were sampled from a human donor in good health (CMV status not recorded). Some clones in this sample may be carry-over from other donors' samples.

This clonotype was counted at least ten times. The gene calls are TRBV10-3 and TRBJ1-6; 10 bases line up with TRBD1. The V segment lost 6 bases and the J segment 10 bases; nucleotides outside the gene matches: 6. Per germline, CDR1 ENHRY and CDR2 SYGVKD. The CDR3 has 14 residues. CDR3 in amino acids: CAISTGTGESPLHF. The CDR3 DNA is TGTGCCATCAGCACCGGGACAGGGGAATCACCCCTCCACTTT.

J is TRBJ1-2 and V is TRBV29-1; D may be TRBD1 (5 bases). This CDR3 is built from 17 residues. The germline gives CDR1 SQVTM, CDR2 ANQGSEA. Deletions cut 7 bases from V and 5 bases from J, with 29 bases between. The CDR3 sequence: CSAEAPSGAGLWYGYTF. The CDR3 DNA reads as TGCAGCGCCGAGGCCCCCTCCGGGGCAGGGTTATGGTATGGCTACACCTTC.

The V and J genes are TRBV19 and TRBJ2-7; D is uncertain. The V gene's germline CDR1 is LNHDA and CDR2 SQIVND (reference sequence). The ends were cut back, 4 bases at V and 5 bases at J, with 15 bases in the middle. The CDR3 runs to 14 residues. The CDR3 nucleotides are TGTGCCAGTAGTACTCCCGGGCCCTCGGACGAGCAGTACTTC. This sequence encodes CASSTPGPSDEQYF.

The chain employs TRBV7-2 and TRBJ2-3, with TRBD1 matching 9 bases. In germline, CDR1 is SGHTA, CDR2 FQGNSA. V lost 5 bases, J lost 5 bases, and 8 bases stayed unmatched. The length of the CDR3 is 15 residues. Here the CDR3 DNA reads TGTGCCAGCAGCCGAACATCGACAGGGGGAGATACGCAGTATTTT. Amino acid sequence: CASSRTSTGGDTQYF.

This clonotype was seen many times. V gene TRBV7-2 combines with J gene TRBJ2-5, with TRBD1 as a possible D gene (5 bases). CDR1 and CDR2 from the germline V gene are SGHTA and FQGNSA. The CDR3 extends over 13 amino acids. V was trimmed by 0 bases and J by 3 bases, leaving 5 bases between them. Written as DNA, the CDR3 is TGTGCCAGCAGCTTAGCCAGGGAAGAGACCCAGTACTTC. Amino acid sequence: CASSLAREETQYF.

This clonotype was picked up many times. J is TRBJ1-2 and V is TRBV7-2; a weak D match, TRBD1 (6 bases). With 5 bases removed from V and 8 bases from J, the gap between germline ends came to 12 bases. From germline, CDR1 is SGHTA and CDR2 FQGNSA. The CDR3 has 12 amino acids. This CDR3 reads CASSKQGSGYTF. In nucleotides, the CDR3 is TGTGCCAGCAGCAAACAGGGATCCGGCTACACCTTC.

The rearrangement links TRBV18 to TRBJ1-3; tentative D call: TRBD1 (6 bases). CDR1 KGHSH and CDR2 LQKENI come from the germline V gene. The CDR3 spans 17 residues. Trimming cost V 1 base and J 1 base, with 14 bases left between them. CDR3 nucleotides: TGTGCCAGCTCACCACTCGTAGCAGGGGATTCTGGAAACACCATATATTTT. Protein: CASSPLVAGDSGNTIYF.

V and J are TRBV6-2 or TRBV6-3 and TRBJ2-1; D might be TRBD1 (5 bases). The CDR3 runs 14 residues. Germline loops: CDR1 MNHEY, CDR2 SVGEGT. V was clipped by 5 bases and J by 3 bases, with 11 bases between them. The CDR3 coding sequence is TGTGCCAGCAGTAGGCAGGGCGACTACAATGAGCAGTTCTTC. Protein sequence: CASSRQGDYNEQFF.

The V gene is TRBV7-6, the J gene TRBJ1-1; D is unresolved. The CDR3 is made up of 13 amino acids. Germline CDR1 reads SGHVS; CDR2 reads FNYEAQ. Between the trimmed V and J ends, which lost 6 bases and 5 bases, there was a span of 13 bases. CDR3 sequence reads: CASSLYAGTEAFF. The CDR3, as DNA: TGTGCCAGCAGTTTGTATGCGGGTACTGAAGCTTTCTTT.

Ten or more counts support this clonotype. The rearrangement joins TRBV4-1 to TRBJ1-1, with a weak D call TRBD1 (6 bases). CDR3 length: 15 amino acids. Germline V CDR1 and CDR2: MGHRA, YSYEKL. Trimming took 0 bases from V and 1 from J, leaving 9 bases between them. CDR3 bases: TGCGCCAGCAGCCAAGATACAGGGAGGAACACTGAAGCTTTCTTT. Translating it yields CASSQDTGRNTEAFF.

This sequence joins TRBV6-2 or TRBV6-3 and TRBJ2-1; possibly TRBD1 for D (7 bases). The germline V gene has CDR1 MNHEY and CDR2 SVGEGT. The CDR3 totals 14 residues. Trimming removed 5 bases at V and 9 bases at J, with 17 bases between. The CDR3 DNA reads TGTGCCAGCAGTCGAGGAGGGACAGCCGGTGAGCAGTTCTTC. Translation: CASSRGGTAGEQFF.

This clonotype was observed a few times. CDR3 region: CASSPSLGSRRETQYF. DNA of the CDR3: TGTGCCAGCAGCCCAAGCCTTGGGTCGAGGAGGGAGACCCAGTACTTC. The chain combines TRBV7-2 with TRBJ2-5; weak D call: TRBD2 (5 bases). The CDR3 has 16 residues. Germline loops: CDR1 SGHTA, CDR2 FQGNSA. Trimming stripped 5 bases from V and 5 bases from J, with 21 bases between. The full variable domain, completed using reference TRBV7-2 and TRBJ2-5, is GAGVSQSPSNKVTEKGKDVELRCDPISGHTALYWYRQSLGQGLEFLIYFQGNSAPDKSGLPSDRFSAERTGGSVSTLTIQRTQQEDSAVYLCASSPSLGSRRETQYFGPGTRLLVL.